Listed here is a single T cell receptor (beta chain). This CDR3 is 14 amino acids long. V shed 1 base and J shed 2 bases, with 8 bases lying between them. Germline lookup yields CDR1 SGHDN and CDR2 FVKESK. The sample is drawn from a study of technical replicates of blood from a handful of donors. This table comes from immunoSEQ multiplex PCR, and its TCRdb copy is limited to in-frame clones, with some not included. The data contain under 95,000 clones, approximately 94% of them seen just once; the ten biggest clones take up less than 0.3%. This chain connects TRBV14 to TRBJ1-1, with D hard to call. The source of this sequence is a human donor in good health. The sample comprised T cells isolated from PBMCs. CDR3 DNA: TGTGCCAGCAGCCAAGTGTACAGTAACACTGAAGCTTTCTTT. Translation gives CASSQVYSNTEAFF.